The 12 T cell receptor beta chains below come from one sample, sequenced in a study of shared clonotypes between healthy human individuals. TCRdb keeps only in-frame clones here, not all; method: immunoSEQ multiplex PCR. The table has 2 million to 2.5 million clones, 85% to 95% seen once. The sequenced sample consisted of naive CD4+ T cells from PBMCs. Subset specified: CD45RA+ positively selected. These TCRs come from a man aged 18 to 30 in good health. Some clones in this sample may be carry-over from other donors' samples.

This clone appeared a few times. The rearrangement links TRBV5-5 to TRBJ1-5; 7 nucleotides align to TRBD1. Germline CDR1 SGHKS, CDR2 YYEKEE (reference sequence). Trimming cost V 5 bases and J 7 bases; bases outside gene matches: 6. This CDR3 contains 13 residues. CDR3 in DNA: TGTGCCAGCAGTGCGGGACAGAGACAGCCCCAGCATTTT. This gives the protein CASSAGQRQPQHF.

CDR3 residues: CASSEAVWNGYTF. The DNA of the CDR3 is TGTGCCAGCAGTGAAGCGGTGTGGAATGGCTACACCTTC. This sequence joins TRBV6-1 and TRBJ1-2, with unresolved D. Germline-derived CDR1 and CDR2 are MNHNS and SASEGT. The CDR3 has 13 amino acids. V was trimmed by 0 bases and J by 6 bases, leaving 8 bases between them.

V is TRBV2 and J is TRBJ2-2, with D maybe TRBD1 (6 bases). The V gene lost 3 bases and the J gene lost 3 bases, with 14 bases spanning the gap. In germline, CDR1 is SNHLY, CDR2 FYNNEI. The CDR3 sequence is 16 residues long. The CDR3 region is CASSEADRRYTGELFF. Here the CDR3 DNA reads TGTGCCAGCAGTGAGGCAGACAGGAGATACACCGGGGAGCTGTTTTTT. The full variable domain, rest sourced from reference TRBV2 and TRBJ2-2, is EPEVTQTPSHQVTQMGQEVILRCVPISNHLYFYWYRQILGQKVEFLVSFYNNEISEKSEIFDDQFSVERPDGSNFTLKIRSTKLEDSAMYFCASSEADRRYTGELFFGEGSRLTVL.

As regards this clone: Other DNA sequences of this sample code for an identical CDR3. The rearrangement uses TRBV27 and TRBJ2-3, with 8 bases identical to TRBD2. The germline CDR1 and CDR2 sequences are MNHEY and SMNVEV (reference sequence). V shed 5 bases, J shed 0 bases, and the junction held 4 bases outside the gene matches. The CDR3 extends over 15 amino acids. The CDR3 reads CASSSPSGSTDTQYF. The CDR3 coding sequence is TGTGCCAGCAGTAGTCCTAGCGGGAGCACAGATACGCAGTATTTT.

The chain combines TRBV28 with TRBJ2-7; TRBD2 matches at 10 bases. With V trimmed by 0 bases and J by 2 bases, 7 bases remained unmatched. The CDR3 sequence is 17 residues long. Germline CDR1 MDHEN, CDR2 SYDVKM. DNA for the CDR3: TGTGCCAGCAGTTTATGGACACCGGGACTAGCGACCTACGAGCAGTACTTC. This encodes CASSLWTPGLATYEQYF.

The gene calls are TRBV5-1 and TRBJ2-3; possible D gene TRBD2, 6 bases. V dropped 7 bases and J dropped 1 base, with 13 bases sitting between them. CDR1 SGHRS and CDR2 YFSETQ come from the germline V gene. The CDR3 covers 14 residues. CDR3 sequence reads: CASYPTGGTDTQYF. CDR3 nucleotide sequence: TGCGCCAGCTATCCAACGGGAGGCACAGATACGCAGTATTTT.

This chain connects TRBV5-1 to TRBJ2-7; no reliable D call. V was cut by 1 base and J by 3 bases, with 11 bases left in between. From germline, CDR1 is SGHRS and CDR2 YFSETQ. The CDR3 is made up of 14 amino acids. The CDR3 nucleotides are TGCGCCAGCAGCTTGCTCCCATCGGGCTACGAGCAGTACTTC. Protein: CASSLLPSGYEQYF.

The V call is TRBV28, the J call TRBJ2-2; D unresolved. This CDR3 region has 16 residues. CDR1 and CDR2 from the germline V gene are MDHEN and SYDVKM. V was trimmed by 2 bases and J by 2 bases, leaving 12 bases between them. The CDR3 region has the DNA TGTGCCAGCAGTTTAAGGGAACGGGTAAACACCGGGGAGCTGTTTTTT. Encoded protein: CASSLRERVNTGELFF.

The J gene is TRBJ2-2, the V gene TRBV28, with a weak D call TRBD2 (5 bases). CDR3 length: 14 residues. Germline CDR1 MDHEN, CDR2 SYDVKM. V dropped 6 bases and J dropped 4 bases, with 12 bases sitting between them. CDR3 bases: TGTGCCAGCAGACCCGAGGGTGCCACCGGGGAGCTGTTTTTT. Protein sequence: CASRPEGATGELFF.

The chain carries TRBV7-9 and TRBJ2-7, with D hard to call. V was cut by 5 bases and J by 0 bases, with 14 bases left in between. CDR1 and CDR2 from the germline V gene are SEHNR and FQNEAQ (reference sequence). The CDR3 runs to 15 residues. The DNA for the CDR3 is TGTGCCAGCAGCCCAAGCACACTAAACTCCTACGAGCAGTACTTC. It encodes CASSPSTLNSYEQYF.

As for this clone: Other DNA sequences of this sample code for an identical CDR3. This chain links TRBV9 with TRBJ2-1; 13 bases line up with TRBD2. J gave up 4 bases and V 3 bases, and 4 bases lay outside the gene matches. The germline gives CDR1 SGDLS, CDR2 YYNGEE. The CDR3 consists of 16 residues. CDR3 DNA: TGTGCCAGCAGCGCGGGGACTAGCGGGACGTACAATGAGCAGTTCTTC. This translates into CASSAGTSGTYNEQFF. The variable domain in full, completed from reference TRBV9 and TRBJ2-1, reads DSGVTQTPKHLITATGQRVTLRCSPRSGDLSVYWYQQSLDQGLQFLIQYYNGEERAKGNILERFSAQQFPDLHSELNLSSLELGDSALYFCASSAGTSGTYNEQFFGPGTRLTVL.

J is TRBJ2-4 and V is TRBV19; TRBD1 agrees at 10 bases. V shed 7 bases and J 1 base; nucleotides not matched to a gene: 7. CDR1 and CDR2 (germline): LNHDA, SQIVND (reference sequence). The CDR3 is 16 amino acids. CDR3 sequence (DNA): TGTGCCAGTACTTCACCGGGACAGGGGGCCAAAAACATTCAGTACTTC. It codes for CASTSPGQGAKNIQYF. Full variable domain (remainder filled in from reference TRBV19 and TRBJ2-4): DGGITQSPKYLFRKEGQNVTLSCEQNLNHDAMYWYRQDPGQGLRLIYYSQIVNDFQKGDIAEGYSVSREKKESFPLTVTSAQKNPTAFYLCASTSPGQGAKNIQYFGAGTRLSVL.